These T cell receptor beta chains were read from a single sample in a study of blood T cell repertoires in COVID-19. Sequencing was performed with immunoSEQ multiplex PCR; in TCRdb, only in-frame clones are kept and a portion is missing. The table records under 450,000 clones, roughly 86% of them present only once. Sequencing was performed on peripheral blood. Source of these receptors: a human donor with acute or convalescent COVID-19. The donor label of this sample is uncertain. The CDR3 runs from the conserved cysteine through the conserved F or W. A D gene is named only where the DNA matches it firmly. Clone sizes are given selectively: once, few, many, or a class where the clone is expanded.

>TRBJ1-1|TRBV3-1/TRBV3-2|TRBD1|-|13
TGTGCCAGCAGCCACAGACAGGGAAAAGGGGCTTTCTTT
CASSHRQGKGAFF
>TRBJ1-6|TRBV28|TRBD1|-|13
TGTGCCAGCACCGGGACAGGGTACTCACCCCTCCACTTT
CASTGTGYSPLHF
>TRBJ2-2|TRBV11-3|TRBD2|-|16
TGTGCCAGCAGCCCAAGACTAGCGGGGGGAACCGGGGAGCTGTTTTTT
CASSPRLAGGTGELFF
>TRBJ2-3|TRBV18|TRBD2|-|16
TGTGCCAGCTCACCACCGGGAGGGATACCCACAGATACGCAGTATTTT
CASSPPGGIPTDTQYF
>TRBJ1-2|TRBV27|TRBD1|-|17
TGTGCCAGCAGTTTCCGGACAGGGGGCCGCTCTTCCTATGGCTACACCTTC
CASSFRTGGRSSYGYTF
>TRBJ2-1|TRBV7-9|TRBD2|-|16
TGTGCCAGCAGCCAGGGACTAGCGGGCAGGAGGTATGAGCAGTTCTTC
CASSQGLAGRRYEQFF
>TRBJ2-2|TRBV7-6|TRBD2|-|17
TGTGCCAGCAGCCTAGGTCCGGGACTAGCGGGAACCGGGGAGCTGTTTTTT
CASSLGPGLAGTGELFF
>TRBJ2-7|TRBV28|TRBD1|-|15
TGTGCCAGCAGTTTAGGCGGGACAGGACCCTACGAGCAGTACTTC
CASSLGGTGPYEQYF
>TRBJ2-3|TRBV5-1|TRBD1|-|17
TGCGCCAGCAGCCAATCGACAGGGACCTCCGACACAGATACGCAGTATTTT
CASSQSTGTSDTDTQYF
>TRBJ1-1|TRBV30|-|-|12
TGTGCCTGGATCAGTAGGGGCACTGAAGCTTTCTTT
CAWISRGTEAFF
>TRBJ1-5|TRBV19|TRBD1|once|17
TGTGCCAGTAGTATTCGGAGGACAGGGTTAACCAATCAGCCCCAGCATTTT
CASSIRRTGLTNQPQHF
>TRBJ1-5|TRBV4-1|TRBD1|-|16
TGCGCCAGCAGCCAAGATTATGCGGGACAGAATCAGCCCCAGCATTTT
CASSQDYAGQNQPQHF
>TRBJ1-1|TRBV10-3|-|few|14
TGTGCCATCAGTGAAGGGGCGGTGGGCACTGAAGCTTTCTTT
CAISEGAVGTEAFF
>TRBJ2-5|TRBV30|-|-|16
TGTGCCTGGAGTGTACTCCGACTAGACTACCAAGAGACCCAGTACTTC
CAWSVLRLDYQETQYF
>TRBJ1-2|TRBV29-1|-|few|15
TGCAGCGTTCTCGGCCGGGGGGACACCTTCTATGGCTACACCTTC
CSVLGRGDTFYGYTF
>TRBJ2-2|TRBV19|-|-|14
TGTGCCAGTAGTATGGAGCAGGGGACCGGGGAGCTGTTTTTT
CASSMEQGTGELFF
>TRBJ1-1|TRBV18|TRBD1|-|15
TGTGCCAGCTCACAGGACAGGGTGAGAAACACTGAAGCTTTCTTT
CASSQDRVRNTEAFF
>TRBJ2-1|TRBV5-1|-|-|12
TGCGCCAGCAGCTGGGCGGGGTATGAGCAGTTCTTC
CASSWAGYEQFF
>TRBJ1-5|TRBV5-5|-|few|13
TGTGCCAGCAGCTTGAACTGGAATCAGCCCCAGCATTTT
CASSLNWNQPQHF
>TRBJ1-2|TRBV29-1|-|-|13
TGCAGCGCTGGACAGCCCGCTGAGGATGGCTACACCTTC
CSAGQPAEDGYTF
>TRBJ2-1|TRBV3-1/TRBV3-2|-|-|13
TGTGCCAGCAGCCAAAGGGGCCGGTATGAGCAGTTCTTC
CASSQRGRYEQFF
>TRBJ2-1|TRBV5-1|TRBD2|-|18
TGCGCCAGCAGCTTGGGTGGTAGCGGGAGTAAGTTCTACAATGAGCAGTTCTTC
CASSLGGSGSKFYNEQFF
>TRBJ1-1|TRBV12-5|-|-|14
TGTGCTAGTGGCAGACAGGTCAAGAACACTGAAGCTTTCTTT
CASGRQVKNTEAFF
>TRBJ1-1|TRBV29-1|-|few|12
TGCAGCGTTGAGTCGGGAGAGACTGAAGCTTTCTTT
CSVESGETEAFF
>TRBJ2-2|TRBV18|TRBD2|-|17
TGTGCCAGCTCACATGTCAACGGGGGGGCCGACACCGGGGAGCTGTTTTTT
CASSHVNGGADTGELFF
>TRBJ2-5|TRBV2|-|-|14
TGTGCCAGCAGCGGACAGACTACGGAATGGGCCCAGTACTTC
CASSGQTTEWAQYF
>TRBJ2-1|TRBV19|TRBD1|-|17
TGTGCCAGTAGTAGCCGACTAACCCGGGACAGTCAAAATGAGCAGTTCTTC
CASSSRLTRDSQNEQFF
>TRBJ1-2|TRBV6-5|TRBD1|-|15
TGTGCCAGCAGCGCCGGGACAGACATTCTCTATGGCTACACCTTC
CASSAGTDILYGYTF
>TRBJ1-1|TRBV4-1|-|-|16
TGCGCCAGCAGCCAGCTAGACAGGTCTTTCGGCACTGAAGCTTTCTTT
CASSQLDRSFGTEAFF
>TRBJ1-2|TRBV3-1/TRBV3-2|TRBD1|-|15
TGTGCCAGCAGCCAGAGGACAGGGGGCGCCGCTGGCTACACCTTC
CASSQRTGGAAGYTF
>TRBJ1-6|TRBV15|-|-|13
TGTGCCACCAGCAGACCGGCGGGGTCACCCCTCCACTTT
CATSRPAGSPLHF